The entry that follows covers one T cell receptor beta chain sequence. There are 15 residues in the CDR3. CDR1 and CDR2 (germline): SEHNR, FQNEAQ (reference sequence). Trimming left V 5 bases short and J 0 bases short, with 13 bases between. This record comes from a study of cytomegalovirus exposure and HLA in healthy donors. Sequencing was performed with immunoSEQ multiplex PCR; in TCRdb, only in-frame clones are kept and a portion is missing. The sample shows more than 80,000 clones, 88% of them seen only once. V and J are TRBV7-9 and TRBJ1-2, with TRBD1 as a possible D gene (6 bases). Input material: PBMCs. This TCR derives from a woman aged 18 to 35 in good health and CMV-seropositive. The CDR3 nucleotides are TGTGCCAGCAGCCCGTGGACAGAAGCTAACTATGGCTACACCTTC. Translated: CASSPWTEANYGYTF.